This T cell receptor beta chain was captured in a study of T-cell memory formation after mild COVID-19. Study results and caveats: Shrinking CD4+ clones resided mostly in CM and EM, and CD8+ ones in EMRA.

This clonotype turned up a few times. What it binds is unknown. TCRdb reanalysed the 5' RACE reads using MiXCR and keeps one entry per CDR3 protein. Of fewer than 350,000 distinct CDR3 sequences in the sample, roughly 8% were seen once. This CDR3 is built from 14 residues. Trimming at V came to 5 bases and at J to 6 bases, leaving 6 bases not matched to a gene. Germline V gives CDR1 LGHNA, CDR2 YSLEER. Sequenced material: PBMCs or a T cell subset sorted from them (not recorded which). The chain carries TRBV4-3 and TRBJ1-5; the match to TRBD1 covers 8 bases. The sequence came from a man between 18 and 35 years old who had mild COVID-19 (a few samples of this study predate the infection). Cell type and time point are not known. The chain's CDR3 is CASSSDRASQPQHF. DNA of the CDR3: TGCGCCAGCAGCTCGGACAGGGCGAGTCAGCCCCAGCATTTT.